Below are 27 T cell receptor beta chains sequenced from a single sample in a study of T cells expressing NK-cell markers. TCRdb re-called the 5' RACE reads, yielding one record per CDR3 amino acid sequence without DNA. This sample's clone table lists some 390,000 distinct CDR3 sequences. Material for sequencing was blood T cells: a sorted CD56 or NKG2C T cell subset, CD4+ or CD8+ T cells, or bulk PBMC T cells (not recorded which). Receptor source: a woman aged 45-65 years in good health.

The CDR3 loop reads CASSSVGTSGRDEQFF. The rearrangement uses TRBV28 and TRBJ2-1; there is no DNA to check the TCRdb D call of TRBD2. Germline lookup yields CDR1 MDHEN and CDR2 SYDVKM. This CDR3 is built from 16 residues.

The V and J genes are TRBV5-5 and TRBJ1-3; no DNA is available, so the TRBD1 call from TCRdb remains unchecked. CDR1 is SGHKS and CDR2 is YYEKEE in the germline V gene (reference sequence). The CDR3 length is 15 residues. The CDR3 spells CASSLEGQTGNTIYF. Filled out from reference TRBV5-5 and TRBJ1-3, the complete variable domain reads DAGVTQSPTHLIKTRGQQVTLRCSPISGHKSVSWYQQVLGQGPQFIFQYYEKEERGRGNFPDRFSARQFPNYSSELNVNALLLGDSALYLCASSLEGQTGNTIYFGEGSWLTVV.

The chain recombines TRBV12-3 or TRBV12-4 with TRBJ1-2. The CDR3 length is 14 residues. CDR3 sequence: CASSPSNTAYGYTF.

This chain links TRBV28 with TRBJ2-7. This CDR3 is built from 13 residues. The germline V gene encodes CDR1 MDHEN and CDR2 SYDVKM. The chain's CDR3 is CASSLYPHYEQYF.

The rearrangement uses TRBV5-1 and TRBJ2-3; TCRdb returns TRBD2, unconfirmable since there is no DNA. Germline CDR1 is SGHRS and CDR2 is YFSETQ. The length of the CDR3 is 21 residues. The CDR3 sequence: CASSLRERLAGSLRGTDTQYF.

The CDR3: CSGILAGDQETQYF. J is TRBJ2-5 and V is TRBV29-1; TCRdb gives TRBD2 as the D gene, but with no DNA this cannot be confirmed. The CDR3 is 14 amino acids. Germline CDR1 SQVTM, CDR2 ANQGSEA.

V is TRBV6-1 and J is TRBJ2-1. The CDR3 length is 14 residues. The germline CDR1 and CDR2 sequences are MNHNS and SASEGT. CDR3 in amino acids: CASREVSSYNEQFF.

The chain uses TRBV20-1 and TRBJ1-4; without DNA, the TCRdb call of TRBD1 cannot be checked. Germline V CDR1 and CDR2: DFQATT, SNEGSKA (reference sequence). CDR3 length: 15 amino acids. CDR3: CSASVTGTGNEKLFF.

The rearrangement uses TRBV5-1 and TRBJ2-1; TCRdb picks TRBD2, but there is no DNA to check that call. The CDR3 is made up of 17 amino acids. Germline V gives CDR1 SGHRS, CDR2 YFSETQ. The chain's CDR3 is CASSLSGIMASYNEQFF.

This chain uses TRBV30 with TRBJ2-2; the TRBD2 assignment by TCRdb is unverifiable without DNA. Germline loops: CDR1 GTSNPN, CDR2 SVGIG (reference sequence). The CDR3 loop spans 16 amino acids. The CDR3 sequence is CAFRRVAGASPGELFF.

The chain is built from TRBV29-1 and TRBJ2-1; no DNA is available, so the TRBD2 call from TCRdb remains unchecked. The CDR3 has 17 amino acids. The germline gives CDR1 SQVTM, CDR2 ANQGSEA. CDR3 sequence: CSVEGRTSGRANNEQFF.

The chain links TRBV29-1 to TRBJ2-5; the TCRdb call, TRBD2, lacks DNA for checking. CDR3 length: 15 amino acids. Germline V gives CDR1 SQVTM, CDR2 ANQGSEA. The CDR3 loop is CSTTGTSGHQETQYF.

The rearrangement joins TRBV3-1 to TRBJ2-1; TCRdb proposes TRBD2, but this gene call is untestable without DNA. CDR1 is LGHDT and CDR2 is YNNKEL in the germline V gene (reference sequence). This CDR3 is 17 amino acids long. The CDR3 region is CASSQPPSTSGRAEQFF.

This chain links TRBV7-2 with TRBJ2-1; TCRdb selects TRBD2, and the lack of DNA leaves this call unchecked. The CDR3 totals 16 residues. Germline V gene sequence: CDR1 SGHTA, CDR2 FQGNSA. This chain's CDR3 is CASSFPGLRINNEQFF.

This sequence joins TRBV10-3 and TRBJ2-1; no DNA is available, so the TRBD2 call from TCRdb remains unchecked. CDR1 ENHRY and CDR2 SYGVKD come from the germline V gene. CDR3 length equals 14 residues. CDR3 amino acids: CASTGTSGVNEQFF.

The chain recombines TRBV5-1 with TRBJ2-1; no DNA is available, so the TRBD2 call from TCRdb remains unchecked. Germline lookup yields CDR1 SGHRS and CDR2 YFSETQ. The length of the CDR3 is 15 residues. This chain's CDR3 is CASSLPEGSYNEQFF.

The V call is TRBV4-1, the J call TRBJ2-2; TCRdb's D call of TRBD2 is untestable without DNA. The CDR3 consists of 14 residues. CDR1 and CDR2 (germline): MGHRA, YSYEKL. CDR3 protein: CASSPFSGSGELFF.

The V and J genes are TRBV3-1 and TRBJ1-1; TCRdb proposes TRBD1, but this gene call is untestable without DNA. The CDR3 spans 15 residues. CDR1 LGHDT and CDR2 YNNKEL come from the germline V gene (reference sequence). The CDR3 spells CASSQAGGLSAEAFF.

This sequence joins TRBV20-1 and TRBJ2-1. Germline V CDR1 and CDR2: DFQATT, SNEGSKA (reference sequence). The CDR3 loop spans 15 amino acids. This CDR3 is CSAREVAGVSNEQFF.

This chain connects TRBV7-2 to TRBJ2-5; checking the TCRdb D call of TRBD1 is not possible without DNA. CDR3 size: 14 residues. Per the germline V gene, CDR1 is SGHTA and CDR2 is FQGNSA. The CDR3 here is CASSLQTGPETQYF.

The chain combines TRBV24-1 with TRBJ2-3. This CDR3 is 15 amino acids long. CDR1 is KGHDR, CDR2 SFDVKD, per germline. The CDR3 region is CATSDTGSGTDTQYF.

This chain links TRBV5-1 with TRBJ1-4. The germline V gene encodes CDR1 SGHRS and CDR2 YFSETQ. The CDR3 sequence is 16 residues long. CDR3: CASSLNWFEMGEKLFF.

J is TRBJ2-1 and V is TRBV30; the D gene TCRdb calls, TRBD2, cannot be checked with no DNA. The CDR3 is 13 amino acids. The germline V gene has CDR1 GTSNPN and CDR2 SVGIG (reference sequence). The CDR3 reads CAWTGGRVNEQFF.

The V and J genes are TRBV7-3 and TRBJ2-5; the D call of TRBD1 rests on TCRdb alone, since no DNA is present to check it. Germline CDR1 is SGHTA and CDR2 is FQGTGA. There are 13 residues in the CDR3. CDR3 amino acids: CASSFGTGFGMYF.

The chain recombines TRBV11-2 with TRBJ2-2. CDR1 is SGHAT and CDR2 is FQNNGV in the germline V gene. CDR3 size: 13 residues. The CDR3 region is CASSPFGTGELFF.

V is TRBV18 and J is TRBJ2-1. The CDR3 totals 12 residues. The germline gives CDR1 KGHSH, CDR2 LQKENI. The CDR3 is CASSPEQRNQFF.

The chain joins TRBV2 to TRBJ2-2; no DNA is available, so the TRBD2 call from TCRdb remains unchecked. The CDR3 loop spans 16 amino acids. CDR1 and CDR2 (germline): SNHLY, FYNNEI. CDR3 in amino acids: CASSSGVAGFTGELFF.